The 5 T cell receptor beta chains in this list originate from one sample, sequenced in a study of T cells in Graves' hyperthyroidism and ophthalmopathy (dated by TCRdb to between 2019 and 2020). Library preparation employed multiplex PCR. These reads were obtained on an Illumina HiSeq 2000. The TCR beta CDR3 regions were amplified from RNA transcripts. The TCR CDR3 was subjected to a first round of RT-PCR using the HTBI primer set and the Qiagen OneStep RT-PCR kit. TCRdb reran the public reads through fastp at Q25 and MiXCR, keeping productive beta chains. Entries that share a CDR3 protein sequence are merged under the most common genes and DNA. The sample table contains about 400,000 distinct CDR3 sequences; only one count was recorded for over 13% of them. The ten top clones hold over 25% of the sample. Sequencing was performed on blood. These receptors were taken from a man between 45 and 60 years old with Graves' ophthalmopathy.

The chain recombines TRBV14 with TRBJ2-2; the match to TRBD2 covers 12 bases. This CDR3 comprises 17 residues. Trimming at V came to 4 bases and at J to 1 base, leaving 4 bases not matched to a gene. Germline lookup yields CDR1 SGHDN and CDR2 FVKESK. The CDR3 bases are TGTGCCAGCAGCCGAAGGACTAGCGGGATGAACACCGGGGAGCTGTTTTTT. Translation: CASSRRTSGMNTGELFF.

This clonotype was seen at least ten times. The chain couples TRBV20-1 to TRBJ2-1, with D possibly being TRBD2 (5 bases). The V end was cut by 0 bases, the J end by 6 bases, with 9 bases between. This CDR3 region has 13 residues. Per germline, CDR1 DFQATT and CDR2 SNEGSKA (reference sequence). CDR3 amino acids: CSARDIAINEQFF. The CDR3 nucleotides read TGCAGTGCTAGAGATATAGCGATCAATGAGCAGTTCTTC.

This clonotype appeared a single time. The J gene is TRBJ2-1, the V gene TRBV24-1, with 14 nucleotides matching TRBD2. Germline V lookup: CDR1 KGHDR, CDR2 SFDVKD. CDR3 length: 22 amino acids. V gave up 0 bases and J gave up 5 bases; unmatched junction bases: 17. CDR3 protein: CATSDLPKGTSGSALLDNEQFF. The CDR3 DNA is TGTGCCACCAGTGATTTGCCTAAAGGGACTAGCGGGAGCGCCCTCCTCGACAATGAGCAGTTCTTC.

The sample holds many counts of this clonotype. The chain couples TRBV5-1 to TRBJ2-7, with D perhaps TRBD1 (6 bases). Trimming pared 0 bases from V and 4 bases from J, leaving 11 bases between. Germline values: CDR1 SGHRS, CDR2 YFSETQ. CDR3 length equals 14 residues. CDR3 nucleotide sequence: TGCGCCAGCAGCTTGGGGACAGCCCATTACGAGCAGTACTTC. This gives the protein CASSLGTAHYEQYF.

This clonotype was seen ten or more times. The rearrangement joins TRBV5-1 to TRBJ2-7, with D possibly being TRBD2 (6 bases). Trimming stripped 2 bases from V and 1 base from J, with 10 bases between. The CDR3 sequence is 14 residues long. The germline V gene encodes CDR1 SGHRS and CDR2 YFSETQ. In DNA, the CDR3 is TGCGCCAGCAGCTTTAGCGGCACTTCCTACGAGCAGTACTTC. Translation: CASSFSGTSYEQYF.